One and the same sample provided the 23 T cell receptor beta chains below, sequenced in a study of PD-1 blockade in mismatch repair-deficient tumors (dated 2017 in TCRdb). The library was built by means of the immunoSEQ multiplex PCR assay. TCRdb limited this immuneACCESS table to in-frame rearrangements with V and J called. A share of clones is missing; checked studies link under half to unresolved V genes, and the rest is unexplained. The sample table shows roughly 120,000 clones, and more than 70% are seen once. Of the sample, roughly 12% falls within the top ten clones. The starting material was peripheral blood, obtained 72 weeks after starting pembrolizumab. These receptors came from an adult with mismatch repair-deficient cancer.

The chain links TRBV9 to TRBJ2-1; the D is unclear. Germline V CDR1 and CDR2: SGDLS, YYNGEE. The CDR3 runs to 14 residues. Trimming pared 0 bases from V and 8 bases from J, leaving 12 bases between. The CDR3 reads CASSVDGVVDEQFF. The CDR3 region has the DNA TGTGCCAGCAGCGTAGATGGTGTTGTCGATGAGCAGTTCTTC.

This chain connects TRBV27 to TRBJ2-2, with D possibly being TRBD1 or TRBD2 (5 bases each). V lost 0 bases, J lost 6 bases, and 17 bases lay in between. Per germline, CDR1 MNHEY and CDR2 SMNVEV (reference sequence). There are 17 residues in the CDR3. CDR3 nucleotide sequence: TGTGCCAGCAGTTTATCTGAATGGGGGAAGAGGCCCGGGGAGCTGTTTTTT. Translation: CASSLSEWGKRPGELFF.

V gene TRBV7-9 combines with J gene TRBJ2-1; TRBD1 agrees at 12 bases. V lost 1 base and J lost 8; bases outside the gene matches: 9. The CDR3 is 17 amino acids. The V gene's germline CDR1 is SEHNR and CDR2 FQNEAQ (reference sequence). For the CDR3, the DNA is TGTGCCAGCAGCTTAGTTGGGACAGGGGGCCCCCGGGATGAGCAGTTCTTC. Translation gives CASSLVGTGGPRDEQFF. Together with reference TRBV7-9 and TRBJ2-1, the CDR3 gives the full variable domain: DTGVSQNPRHKITKRGQNVTFRCDPISEHNRLYWYRQTLGQGPEFLTYFQNEAQLEKSRLLSDRFSAERPKGSFSTLEIQRTEQGDSAMYLCASSLVGTGGPRDEQFFGPGTRLTVL.

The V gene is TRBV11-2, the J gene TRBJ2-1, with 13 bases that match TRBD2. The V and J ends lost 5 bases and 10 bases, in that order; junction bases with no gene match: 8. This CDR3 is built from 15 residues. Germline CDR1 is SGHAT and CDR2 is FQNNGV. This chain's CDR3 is CASSLTSGRAQEQFF. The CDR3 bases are TGTGCCAGCAGCCTTACTAGCGGGAGGGCCCAGGAGCAGTTCTTC.

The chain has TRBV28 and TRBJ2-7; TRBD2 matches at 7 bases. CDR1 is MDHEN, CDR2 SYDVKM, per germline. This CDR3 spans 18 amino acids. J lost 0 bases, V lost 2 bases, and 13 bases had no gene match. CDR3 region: CASSLQRDELADSYEQYF. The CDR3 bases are TGTGCCAGCAGTTTACAGCGGGATGAGCTAGCGGACTCCTACGAGCAGTACTTC.

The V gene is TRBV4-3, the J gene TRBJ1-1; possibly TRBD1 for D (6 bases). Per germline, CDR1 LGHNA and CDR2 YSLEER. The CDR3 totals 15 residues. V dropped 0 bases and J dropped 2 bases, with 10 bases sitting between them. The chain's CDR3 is CASSQENRENTEAFF. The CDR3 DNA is TGCGCCAGCAGCCAAGAAAACAGGGAAAACACTGAAGCTTTCTTT.

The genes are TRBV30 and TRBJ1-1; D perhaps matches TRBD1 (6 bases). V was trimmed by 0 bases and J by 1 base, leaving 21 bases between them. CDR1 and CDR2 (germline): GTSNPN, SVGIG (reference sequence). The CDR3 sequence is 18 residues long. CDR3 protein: CAWSVRQGRPGQNTEAFF. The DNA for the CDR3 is TGTGCCTGGAGTGTACGCCAGGGGAGGCCGGGACAGAACACTGAAGCTTTCTTT.

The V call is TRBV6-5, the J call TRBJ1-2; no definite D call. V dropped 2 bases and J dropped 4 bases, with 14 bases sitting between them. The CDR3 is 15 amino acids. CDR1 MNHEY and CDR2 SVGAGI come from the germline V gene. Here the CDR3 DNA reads TGTGCCAGCAGTTACCGTGGCGGGCAGTTCTATGGCTACACCTTC. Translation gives CASSYRGGQFYGYTF.

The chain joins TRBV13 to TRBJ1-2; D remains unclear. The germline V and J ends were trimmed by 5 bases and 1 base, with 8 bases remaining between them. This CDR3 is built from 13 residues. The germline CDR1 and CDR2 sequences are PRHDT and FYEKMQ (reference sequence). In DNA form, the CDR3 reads TGTGCCAGCAGCCCAGGACTTAACTATGGCTACACCTTC. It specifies CASSPGLNYGYTF.

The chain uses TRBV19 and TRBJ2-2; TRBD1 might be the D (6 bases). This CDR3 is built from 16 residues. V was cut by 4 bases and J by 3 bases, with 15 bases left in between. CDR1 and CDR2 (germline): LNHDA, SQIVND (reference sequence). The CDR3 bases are TGTGCCAGTAGTACAGGGGCCCGCCCATACACCGGGGAGCTGTTTTTT. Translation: CASSTGARPYTGELFF.

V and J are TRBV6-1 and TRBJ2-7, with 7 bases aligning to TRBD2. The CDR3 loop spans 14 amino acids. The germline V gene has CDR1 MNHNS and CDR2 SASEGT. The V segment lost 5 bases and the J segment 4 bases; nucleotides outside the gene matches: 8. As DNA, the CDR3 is TGTGCCAGCAGTCCCGGACTAGTCGTTTACGAGCAGTACTTC. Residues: CASSPGLVVYEQYF.

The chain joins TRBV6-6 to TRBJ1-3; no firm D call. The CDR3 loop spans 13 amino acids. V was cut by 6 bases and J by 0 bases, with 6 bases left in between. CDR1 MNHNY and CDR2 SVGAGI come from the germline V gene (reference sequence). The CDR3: CASRESSGNTIYF. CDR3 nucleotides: TGTGCCAGCAGGGAGAGCTCTGGAAACACCATATATTTT.

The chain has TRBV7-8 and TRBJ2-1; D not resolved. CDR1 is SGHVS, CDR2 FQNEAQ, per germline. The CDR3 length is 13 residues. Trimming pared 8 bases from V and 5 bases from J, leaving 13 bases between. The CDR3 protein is CASQPYENNEQFF. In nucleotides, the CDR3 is TGTGCCAGCCAGCCGTACGAGAACAATGAGCAGTTCTTC. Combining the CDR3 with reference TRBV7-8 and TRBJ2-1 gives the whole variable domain GAGVSQSPRYKVAKRGQDVALRCDPISGHVSLFWYQQALGQGPEFLTYFQNEAQLDKSGLPSDRFFAERPEGSVSTLKIQRTQQEDSAVYLCASQPYENNEQFFGPGTRLTVL.

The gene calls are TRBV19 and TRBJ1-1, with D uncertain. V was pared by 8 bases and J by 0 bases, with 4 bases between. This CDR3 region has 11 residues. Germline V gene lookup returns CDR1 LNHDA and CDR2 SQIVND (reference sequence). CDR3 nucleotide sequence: TGTGCCAGTCTTCTGAACACTGAAGCTTTCTTT. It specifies CASLLNTEAFF.

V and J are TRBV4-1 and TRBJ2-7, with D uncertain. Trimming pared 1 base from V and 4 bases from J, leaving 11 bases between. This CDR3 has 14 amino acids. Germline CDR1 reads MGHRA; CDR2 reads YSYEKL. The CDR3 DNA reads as TGCGCCAGCAGCCAAGGTCGGGTAGGTTACGAGCAGTACTTC. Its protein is CASSQGRVGYEQYF.

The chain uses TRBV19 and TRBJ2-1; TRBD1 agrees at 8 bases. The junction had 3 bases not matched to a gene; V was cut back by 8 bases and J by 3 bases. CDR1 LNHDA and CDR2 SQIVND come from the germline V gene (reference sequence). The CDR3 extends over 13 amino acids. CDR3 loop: CASGQGGYNEQFF. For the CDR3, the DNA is TGTGCCAGTGGACAGGGTGGCTACAATGAGCAGTTCTTC.

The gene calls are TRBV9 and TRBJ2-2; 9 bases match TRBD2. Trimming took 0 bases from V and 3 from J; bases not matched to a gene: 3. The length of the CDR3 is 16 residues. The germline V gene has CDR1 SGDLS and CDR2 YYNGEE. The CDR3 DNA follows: TGTGCCAGCAGCGTAGCTAGCGGGACGTACACCGGGGAGCTGTTTTTT. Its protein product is CASSVASGTYTGELFF. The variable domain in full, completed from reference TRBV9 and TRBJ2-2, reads DSGVTQTPKHLITATGQRVTLRCSPRSGDLSVYWYQQSLDQGLQFLIQYYNGEERAKGNILERFSAQQFPDLHSELNLSSLELGDSALYFCASSVASGTYTGELFFGEGSRLTVL.

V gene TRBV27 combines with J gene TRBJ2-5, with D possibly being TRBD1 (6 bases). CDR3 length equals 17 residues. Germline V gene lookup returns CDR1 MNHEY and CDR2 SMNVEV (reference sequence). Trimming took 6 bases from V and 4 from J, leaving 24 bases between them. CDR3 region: CASSQLLSRGVPETQYF. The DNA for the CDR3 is TGTGCCAGCAGCCAATTGTTGAGCAGGGGTGTTCCAGAGACCCAGTACTTC.

The CDR3 protein is CASSYRTGNTEAFF. Written as DNA, the CDR3 is TGTGCCAGCAGCTACAGGACCGGGAACACTGAAGCTTTCTTT. The chain combines TRBV13 with TRBJ1-1; a weak D match, TRBD1 (5 bases). The CDR3 runs to 14 residues. Trimming pared 4 bases from V and 1 base from J, leaving 10 bases between. Germline-derived CDR1 and CDR2 are PRHDT and FYEKMQ (reference sequence).

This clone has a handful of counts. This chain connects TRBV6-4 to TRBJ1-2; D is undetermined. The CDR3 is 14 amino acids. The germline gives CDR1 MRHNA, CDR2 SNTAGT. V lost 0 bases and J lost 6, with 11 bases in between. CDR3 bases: TGTGCCAGCAGTGACTCAGGCCGGACGGATGGCTACACCTTC. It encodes CASSDSGRTDGYTF.

CDR3 DNA: TGCGCCAGCAGCCAAGTTTTAACAGGGTCATTCCTCGAGCAGTACTTC. Translated, it gives CASSQVLTGSFLEQYF. The genes are TRBV4-3 and TRBJ2-7, with D tentatively TRBD1 (6 bases). Germline assignment: CDR1 LGHNA and CDR2 YSLEER. V dropped 1 base and J dropped 6 bases, with 19 bases sitting between them. CDR3 size: 16 residues.

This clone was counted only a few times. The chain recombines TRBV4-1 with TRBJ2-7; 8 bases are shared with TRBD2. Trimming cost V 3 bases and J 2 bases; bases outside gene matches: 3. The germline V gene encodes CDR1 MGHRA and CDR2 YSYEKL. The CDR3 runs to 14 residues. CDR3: CASSQGTRAYEQYF. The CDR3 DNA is TGCGCCAGCAGCCAGGGGACTAGAGCCTACGAGCAGTACTTC.

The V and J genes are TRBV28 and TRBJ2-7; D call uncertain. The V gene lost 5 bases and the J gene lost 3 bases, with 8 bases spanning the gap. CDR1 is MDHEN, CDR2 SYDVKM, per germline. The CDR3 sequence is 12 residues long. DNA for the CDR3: TGTGCCAGCAGTGTAGGGCTCTACGAGCAGTACTTC. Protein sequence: CASSVGLYEQYF.